This T cell receptor (beta chain) came from a study of T cell changes during pregnancy in multiple sclerosis. This CDR3 comprises 13 residues. Germline assignment: CDR1 SGHRS and CDR2 YFSETQ. Trimming left V 4 bases short and J 6 bases short, with 10 bases between. TCRdb's copy holds only in-frame clones and misses some; the assay was immunoSEQ multiplex PCR. The table shows 35,000 to 50,000 clones, with 75% to 90% occurring only once. This receptor was identified in a female donor in good health, enrolled as a control in a pregnancy study. The source material was peripheral blood, sampled in the second trimester of pregnancy. This chain uses TRBV5-1 with TRBJ1-4; no definite D call. CDR3 region: CASSLDGDEKLFF. The DNA of the CDR3 is TGCGCCAGCAGCCTGGACGGGGATGAAAAACTGTTTTTT.